The entry below gives a single TCR beta chain sequence along with its context. The antigen remains unidentified. The record originates from a study of cytomegalovirus exposure and HLA in healthy donors. Findings and limits, study-wide: Researchers catalogued about 150 TCR beta chains as cytomegalovirus-associated. Earlier analysis found most TCR beta V segments productive about 87% or about 30% of the time.

PCR involved 60 Vbeta and 13 Jbeta primers. Produced via immunoSEQ multiplex PCR; TCRdb's table is partial and in-frame only. The sample yields some 180,000 clones, over 65% seen once. The sequenced sample consisted of PBMCs. The TCR sequence derives from a man younger than 35 in good health and CMV-seronegative.

DNA for the CDR3: TGTGCCAGCAGTGCCCCCGTTGGGGGGGAGACCCAGTACTTC. Its protein is CASSAPVGGETQYF. The chain combines TRBV28 with TRBJ2-5; D may be TRBD2 (6 bases). This CDR3 has 14 residues. Germline lookup yields CDR1 MDHEN and CDR2 SYDVKM. V gave up 5 bases and J gave up 5 bases, with 15 bases separating them.